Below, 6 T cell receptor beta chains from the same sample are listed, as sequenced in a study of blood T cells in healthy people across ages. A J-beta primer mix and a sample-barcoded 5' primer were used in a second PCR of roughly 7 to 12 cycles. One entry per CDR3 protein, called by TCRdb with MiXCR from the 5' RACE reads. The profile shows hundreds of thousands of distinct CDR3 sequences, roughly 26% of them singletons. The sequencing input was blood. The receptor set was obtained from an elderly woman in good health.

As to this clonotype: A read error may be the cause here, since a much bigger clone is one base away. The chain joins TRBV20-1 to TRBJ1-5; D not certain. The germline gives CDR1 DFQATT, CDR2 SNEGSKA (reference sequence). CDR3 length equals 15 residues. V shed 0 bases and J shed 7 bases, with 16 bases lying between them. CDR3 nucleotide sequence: TGCAGTGCTAGAGATCGTATGGAGGCCGGGCAGCCCCAGCATTTT. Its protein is CSARDRMEAGQPQHF.

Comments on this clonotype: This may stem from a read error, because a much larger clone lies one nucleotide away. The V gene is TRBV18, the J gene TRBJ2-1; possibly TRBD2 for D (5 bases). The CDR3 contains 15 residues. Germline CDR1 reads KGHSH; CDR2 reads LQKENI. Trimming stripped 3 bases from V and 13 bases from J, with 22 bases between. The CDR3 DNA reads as TGTGCCAGCTCACCCACACAGCGAGTGGGAGAGACCCAGTTCTTC. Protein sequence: CASSPTQRVGETQFF.

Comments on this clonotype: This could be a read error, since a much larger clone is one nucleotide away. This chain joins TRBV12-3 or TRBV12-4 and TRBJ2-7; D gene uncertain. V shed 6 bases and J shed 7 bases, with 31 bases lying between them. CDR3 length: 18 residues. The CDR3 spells CASRPRNVGYSSYNEQYF. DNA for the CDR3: TGTGCCAGCAGACCGAGGAACGTGGGGTACAGCTCCTACAATGAGCAGTACTTC.

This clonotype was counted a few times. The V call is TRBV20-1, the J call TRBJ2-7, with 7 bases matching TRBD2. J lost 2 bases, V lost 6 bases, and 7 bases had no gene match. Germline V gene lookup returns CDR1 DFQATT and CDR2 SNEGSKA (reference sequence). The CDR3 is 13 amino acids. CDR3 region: CSAGRGGPYEQYF. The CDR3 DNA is TGCAGTGCGGGGAGGGGAGGCCCCTACGAGCAGTACTTC.

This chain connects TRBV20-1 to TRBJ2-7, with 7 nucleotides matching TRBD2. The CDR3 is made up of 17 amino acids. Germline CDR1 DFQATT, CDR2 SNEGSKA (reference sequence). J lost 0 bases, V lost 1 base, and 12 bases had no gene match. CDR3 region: CSARAQVISGDSYEQYF. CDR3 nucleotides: TGCAGTGCTAGAGCACAAGTCATCAGCGGGGACTCCTACGAGCAGTACTTC.

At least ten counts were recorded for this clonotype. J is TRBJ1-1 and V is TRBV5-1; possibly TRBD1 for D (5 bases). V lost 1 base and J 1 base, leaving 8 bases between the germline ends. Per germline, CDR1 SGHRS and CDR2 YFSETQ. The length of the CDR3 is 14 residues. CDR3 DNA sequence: TGCGCCAGCAGCTTGTTGGGGCGGAACACTGAAGCTTTCTTT. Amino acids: CASSLLGRNTEAFF.